The clone carrying this T cell receptor (beta chain) came up once. The antigen is not known. This CDR3 has 17 residues. Trimming cost V 4 bases and J 0 bases; bases outside gene matches: 9. Germline V gives CDR1 SGDLS, CDR2 YYNGEE. Generated by immunoSEQ multiplex PCR, the TCRdb table keeps only in-frame clones and is missing some. The sample has 40,000 to 45,000 clones, around 88% seen once. The data are from a study of OX40 agonist ivuxolimab in advanced cancers. Study outcomes and limitations: The investigators did not determine what antigen specificity the expanded peripheral T cells had.

The sequence was collected from an adult with an advanced solid tumor such as melanoma, head and neck, liver or kidney cancer. Sequencing was performed on CD4+ or CD8+ T cells sorted from blood, taken in a trial of the OX40 agonist ivuxolimab. The V and J genes are TRBV9 and TRBJ2-3; 9 bases map to TRBD1. This chain's CDR3 is CASSSWGGTGSTDTQYF. The CDR3 coding sequence is TGTGCCAGCAGCTCCTGGGGGGGGACAGGGAGCACAGATACGCAGTATTTT.